The TCR beta chain under discussion was sequenced for a study of shared clonotypes between healthy human individuals. Cells designated naive CD8 were CD45RO-negative and were positively selected for CCR7, with terminally differentiated effector memory CD45RA+ cells excluded. With regard to this clone: Antigen unknown.

General study findings and limits: Four donors held around 5% of naive CD4 clonotypes in common. In having few donors, the study represented limited genetic and exposure-history diversity.

Libraries were prepared by immunoSEQ multiplex PCR; TCRdb keeps only in-frame clonotypes and omits some of them. The data show approximately 600,000 clones, 85% to 95% seen once. This clonotype originated in a woman aged 25 to 39 in good health. Material: naive CD8+ T cells sorted from blood.

The CDR3 DNA is TGTGCCAGCAGCTTAGGGCAGGGACAGCCCCAGCATTTT. The encoded protein is CASSLGQGQPQHF. This sequence joins TRBV7-9 and TRBJ1-5, with D maybe TRBD1 (5 bases). Germline V gives CDR1 SEHNR, CDR2 FQNEAQ (reference sequence). The CDR3 sequence is 13 residues long. The germline V and J ends were trimmed by 1 base and 7 bases, with 8 bases remaining between them.